This T cell receptor (beta chain) originates from a study of shared clonotypes between healthy human individuals. Study results and caveats: Incompleteness in sorted-subset sequencing, despite large depth, was shown by rarefaction. Shared clonotypes: 4.5% to 5% naive CD4, roughly 4% naive CD8, about 2.5% memory CD4, approximately 0.4% memory CD8.

The CD4+ fraction was divided into a CD45RA+ naive subset and a CD45RA-negative memory subset. The CDR3 consists of 13 residues. In germline, CDR1 is MNHNS, CDR2 SASEGT. Trimming shortened V by 6 bases and J by 7 bases, and 12 bases separated the two germline ends. Notes on this clone: Its cognate antigen is unknown.

The repertoire was sequenced with immunoSEQ multiplex PCR; TCRdb's copy has only in-frame clones and lacks some. Of approximately 740,000 clones listed, 74% were seen once; the top ten hold approximately 1.8%. Sequences were obtained from memory CD4+ T cells sorted from blood. Noted subset: CD45RA-negative fraction. This chain joins TRBV6-1 and TRBJ2-2; D remains unclear. This sequence originates from a woman aged 25 to 45 in good health. In DNA, the CDR3 is TGTGCCAGCAGACGTACTTTGCTCGGGGAGCTGTTTTTT. Translation gives CASRRTLLGELFF.